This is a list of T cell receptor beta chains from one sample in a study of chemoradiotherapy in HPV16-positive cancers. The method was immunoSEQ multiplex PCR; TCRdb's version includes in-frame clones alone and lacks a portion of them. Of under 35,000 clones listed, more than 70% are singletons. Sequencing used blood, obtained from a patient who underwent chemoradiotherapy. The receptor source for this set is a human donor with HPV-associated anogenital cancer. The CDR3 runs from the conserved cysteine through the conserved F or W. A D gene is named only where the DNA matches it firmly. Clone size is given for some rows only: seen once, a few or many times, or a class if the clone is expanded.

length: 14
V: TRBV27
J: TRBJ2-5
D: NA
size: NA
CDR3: CASSKYRYQETQYF
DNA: TGTGCCAGCAGTAAGTACAGGTACCAAGAGACCCAGTACTTC

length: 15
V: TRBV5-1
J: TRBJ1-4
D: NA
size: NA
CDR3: CASSFYGATNEKLFF
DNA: TGCGCCAGCAGCTTTTATGGTGCAACTAATGAAAAACTGTTTTTT

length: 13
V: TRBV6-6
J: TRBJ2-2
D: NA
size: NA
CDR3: CASSSDPLGELFF
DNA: TGTGCCAGCAGTTCCGACCCGCTCGGGGAGCTGTTTTTT

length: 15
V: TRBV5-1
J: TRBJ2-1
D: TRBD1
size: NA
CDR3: CASSLGGTGFNEQFF
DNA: TGCGCCAGCAGCTTGGGAGGGACAGGGTTCAATGAGCAGTTCTTC

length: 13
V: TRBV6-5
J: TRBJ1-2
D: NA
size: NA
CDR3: CASSREGYGGYTF
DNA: TGTGCCAGCAGTCGGGAGGGTTACGGGGGCTACACCTTC

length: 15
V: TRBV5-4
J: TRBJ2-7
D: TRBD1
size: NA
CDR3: CASSLRTGESYEQYF
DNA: TGTGCCAGCAGCTTGAGGACAGGGGAGTCGTACGAGCAGTACTTC

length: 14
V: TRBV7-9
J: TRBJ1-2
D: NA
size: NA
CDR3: CASSLVGRGDGYTF
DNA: TGTGCCAGCAGCTTAGTGGGTCGAGGGGATGGCTACACCTTC

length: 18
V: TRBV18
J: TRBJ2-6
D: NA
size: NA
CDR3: CASSPTTVASSGANVLTF
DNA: TGTGCCAGCTCACCGACGACGGTTGCCAGCTCTGGGGCCAACGTCCTGACTTTC

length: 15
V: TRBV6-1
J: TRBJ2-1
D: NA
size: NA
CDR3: CASSDPKRLYNEQFF
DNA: TGTGCCAGCAGTGACCCGAAACGCTTATACAATGAGCAGTTCTTC

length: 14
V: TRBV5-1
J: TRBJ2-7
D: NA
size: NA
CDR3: CASSSGQSSYEQYF
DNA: TGCGCCAGCAGCTCAGGACAGAGCTCCTACGAGCAGTACTTC

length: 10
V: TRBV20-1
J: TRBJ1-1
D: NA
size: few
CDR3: CSVGDTEAFF
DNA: TGCAGTGTGGGCGACACTGAAGCTTTCTTT

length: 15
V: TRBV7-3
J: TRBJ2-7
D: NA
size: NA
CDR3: CASSLDGGMAYEQYF
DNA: TGTGCCAGCAGCTTAGATGGAGGCATGGCATACGAGCAGTACTTC

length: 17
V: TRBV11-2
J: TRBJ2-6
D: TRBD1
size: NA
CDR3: CASSSRTGSSGANVLTF
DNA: TGTGCCAGCAGCTCCCGGACAGGTAGCTCTGGGGCCAACGTCCTGACTTTC

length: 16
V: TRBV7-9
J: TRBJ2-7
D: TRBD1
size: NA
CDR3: CASSLVSGTGAYEQYF
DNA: TGTGCCAGCAGCTTAGTTTCCGGGACAGGGGCCTACGAGCAGTACTTC

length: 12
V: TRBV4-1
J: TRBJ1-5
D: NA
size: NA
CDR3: CASSQAGQPQHF
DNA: TGCGCCAGCAGCCAGGCGGGTCAGCCCCAGCATTTT

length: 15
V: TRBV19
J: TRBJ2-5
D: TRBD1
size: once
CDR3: CASSTGGVLQETQYF
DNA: TGTGCCAGTAGTACAGGGGGCGTACTCCAAGAGACCCAGTACTTC

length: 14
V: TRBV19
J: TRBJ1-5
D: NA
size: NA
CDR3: CASSIIPANQPQHF
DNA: TGTGCCAGTAGTATAATACCGGCGAATCAGCCCCAGCATTTT

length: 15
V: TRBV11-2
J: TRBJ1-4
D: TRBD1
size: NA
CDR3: CASSSTTGQGEKLFF
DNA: TGTGCCAGCAGCTCCACGACAGGGCAGGGTGAAAAACTGTTTTTT

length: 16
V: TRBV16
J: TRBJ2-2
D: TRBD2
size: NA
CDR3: CASSQTGLGIGGELFF
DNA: TGTGCCAGCAGCCAAACCGGACTAGGGATAGGCGGGGAGCTGTTTTTT

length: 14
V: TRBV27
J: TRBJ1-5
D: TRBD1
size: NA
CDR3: CASSAGQGNQPQHF
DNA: TGTGCCAGCAGTGCCGGACAGGGGAATCAGCCCCAGCATTTT

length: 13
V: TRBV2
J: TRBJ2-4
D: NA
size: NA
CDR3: CASSIDSKNIQYF
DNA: TGTGCCAGCAGTATCGACTCTAAAAACATTCAGTACTTC

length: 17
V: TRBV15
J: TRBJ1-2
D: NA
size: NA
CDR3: CATSRDLGALLGNGYTF
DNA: TGTGCCACCAGCAGAGATCTGGGGGCTCTCCTCGGCAATGGCTACACCTTC

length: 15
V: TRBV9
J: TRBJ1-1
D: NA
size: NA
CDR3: CASSGRGGTNTEAFF
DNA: TGTGCCAGCAGCGGGAGGGGAGGAACGAACACTGAAGCTTTCTTT

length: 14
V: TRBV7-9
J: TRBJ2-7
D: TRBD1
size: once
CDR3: CASSLGQGAWEQYF
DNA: TGTGCCAGCAGCTTAGGACAGGGGGCATGGGAGCAGTACTTC

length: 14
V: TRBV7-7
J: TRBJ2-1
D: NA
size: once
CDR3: CASSLAGQPNEQFF
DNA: TGTGCTAGCAGCTTAGCGGGACAGCCTAATGAGCAGTTCTTC

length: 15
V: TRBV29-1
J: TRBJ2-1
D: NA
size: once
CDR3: CSVKGWDLIYNEQFF
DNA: TGCAGCGTCAAGGGGTGGGATCTTATCTACAATGAGCAGTTCTTC

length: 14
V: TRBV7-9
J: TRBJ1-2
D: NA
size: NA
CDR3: CASSHPGRGNGYTF
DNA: TGTGCCAGCAGCCATCCTGGCAGAGGAAATGGCTACACCTTC

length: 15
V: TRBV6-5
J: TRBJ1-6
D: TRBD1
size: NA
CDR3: CASRIRDRGNSPLHF
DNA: TGTGCCAGCAGGATCCGGGACAGGGGTAATTCACCCCTCCACTTT

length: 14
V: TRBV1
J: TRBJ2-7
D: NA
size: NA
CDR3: CTSSQEQPTSEQYF
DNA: TGCACCAGCAGCCAAGAGCAGCCGACCAGCGAGCAGTACTTC

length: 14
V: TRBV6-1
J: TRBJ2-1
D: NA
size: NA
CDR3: CASSIMGPHNEQFF
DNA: TGTGCCAGCAGTATAATGGGACCCCACAATGAGCAGTTCTTC

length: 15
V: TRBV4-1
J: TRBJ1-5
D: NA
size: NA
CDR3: CASSRSLSSNQPQHF
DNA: TGCGCCAGCAGCCGCAGTCTTAGTAGCAATCAGCCCCAGCATTTT

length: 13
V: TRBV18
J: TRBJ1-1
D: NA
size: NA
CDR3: CASSPVSQGEAFF
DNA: TGTGCCAGCTCACCAGTTTCCCAGGGTGAAGCTTTCTTT

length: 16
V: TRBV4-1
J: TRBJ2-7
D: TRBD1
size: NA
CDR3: CASSQGGTGIPYEQYF
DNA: TGCGCCAGCAGCCAAGGGGGGACAGGTATTCCCTACGAGCAGTACTTC

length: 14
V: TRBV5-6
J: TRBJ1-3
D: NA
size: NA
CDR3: CASSLSWTGNTIYF
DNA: TGTGCCAGCAGCTTGTCTTGGACAGGAAACACCATATATTTT

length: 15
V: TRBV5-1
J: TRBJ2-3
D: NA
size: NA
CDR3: CASSSEIDPGLQQYF
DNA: TGCGCCAGCAGCTCTGAGATCGATCCGGGACTTCAGCAGTATTTT

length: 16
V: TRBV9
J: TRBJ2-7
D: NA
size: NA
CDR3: CASSVESGEGGYEQYF
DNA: TGTGCCAGCAGCGTGGAGTCAGGGGAAGGGGGTTACGAGCAGTACTTC

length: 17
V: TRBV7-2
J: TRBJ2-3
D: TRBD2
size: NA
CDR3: CASSRRLAGGGTDTQYF
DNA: TGTGCCAGCAGCCGAAGACTAGCGGGGGGTGGAACAGATACGCAGTATTTT

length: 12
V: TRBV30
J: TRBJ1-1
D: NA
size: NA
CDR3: CAWYSGGTEAFF
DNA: TGTGCCTGGTACAGTGGGGGGACTGAAGCTTTCTTT

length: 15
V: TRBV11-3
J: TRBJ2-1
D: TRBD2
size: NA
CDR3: CASSLASGSYNEQFF
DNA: TGTGCCAGCAGCTTGGCTAGCGGGTCCTACAATGAGCAGTTCTTC

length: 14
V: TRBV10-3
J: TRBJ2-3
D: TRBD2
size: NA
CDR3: CAIGQDIGGGTQYF
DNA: TGTGCCATCGGGCAAGATATTGGGGGGGGTACGCAGTATTTT